The present TCR beta chain was sequenced within a study of cytomegalovirus exposure and HLA in healthy donors. Notes on the study in general: In a later analysis, parvovirus B19, influenza, CMV and Epstein-Barr virus appeared linked to several top co-occurrence clusters. The study found most TCR sequences rare, yet found some public TCRs in many donors. TCR beta sequences reportedly predicted the HLA-A and HLA-B alleles of most subjects accurately. Researchers catalogued about 160 TCR beta chains as cytomegalovirus-associated.

Germline CDR1 and CDR2: WSHSY and SAAADI. The germline V and J ends were trimmed by 4 bases and 7 bases, with 12 bases remaining between them. CDR3 length: 13 amino acids. Comments on this clone: Its antigen is as yet unknown.

Vbeta (60) and Jbeta (13) primers were used in the PCR. TCRdb's copy holds only in-frame clones and misses some; the assay was immunoSEQ multiplex PCR. The sample lists roughly 190,000 clones, approximately 82% seen once, with about 1.5% in the top ten. The sequenced sample consisted of PBMCs. The clonotype originates from a woman between 18 and 29 years old in good health and CMV-seronegative. The chain couples TRBV10-2 to TRBJ2-3; a weak D match, TRBD2 (6 bases). The CDR3 here is CASSGEAVYTQYF. The CDR3, as DNA: TGCGCCAGCAGTGGGGAGGCCGTTTATACGCAGTATTTT.